Below, 24 T cell receptor beta chains from the same sample are listed, as sequenced in a study of spatial heterogeneity in lung cancer. Indicated time point: blood at routine non-recurrence follow-up after resection. MiXCR was run by TCRdb on the 5' RACE reads, yielding one entry per CDR3 protein. The table has fewer than 25,000 distinct CDR3 sequences, 9% to 10% seen once. Sample: PBMCs, taken at follow-up. The receptors were gathered from a male donor with early-stage non-small cell lung cancer.

This clonotype was seen many times. This rearrangement joins TRBV7-8 to TRBJ2-3; maybe TRBD1 (6 bases). V shed 5 bases and J shed 6 bases, with 9 bases lying between them. CDR3 length: 12 residues. Germline CDR1 reads SGHVS; CDR2 reads FQNEAQ. The CDR3 here is CASSVDRDTQYF. The CDR3 nucleotides are TGTGCCAGCAGCGTTGACAGGGATACGCAGTATTTT.

The sample holds many counts of this clonotype. The gene calls are TRBV28 and TRBJ2-6; 8 bases map to TRBD1. From germline, CDR1 is MDHEN and CDR2 SYDVKM. The CDR3 extends over 15 amino acids. The J segment lost 7 bases and the V segment lost 6 bases, leaving 8 bases of the junction unmatched. CDR3: CASRGQAFGANVLTF. The CDR3 DNA is TGTGCCAGCAGGGGACAGGCTTTTGGAGCCAACGTCCTGACTTTC.

This clonotype was detected ten times or more. Here the CDR3 reads CASSQIQETQYF. The CDR3 coding sequence is TGTGCCAGCAGCCAAATTCAAGAGACCCAGTACTTC. The genes are TRBV14 and TRBJ2-5; D not certain. Germline-derived CDR1 and CDR2 are SGHDN and FVKESK. V was shortened by 2 bases and J by 2 bases, with 3 bases between the two germline ends. The CDR3 is 12 amino acids. The full variable domain, rest sourced from reference TRBV14 and TRBJ2-5, is EAGVTQFPSHSVIEKGQTVTLRCDPISGHDNLYWYRRVMGKEIKFLLHFVKESKQDESGMPNNRFLAERTGGTYSTLKVQPAELEDSGVYFCASSQIQETQYFGPGTRLLVL.

This clonotype appeared a few times. The rearrangement links TRBV7-9 to TRBJ2-1, with 7 bases that match TRBD2. Trimming at V came to 4 bases and at J to 7 bases, leaving 10 bases not matched to a gene. The length of the CDR3 is 15 residues. Germline V gene sequence: CDR1 SEHNR, CDR2 FQNEAQ (reference sequence). The CDR3 nucleotides read TGTGCCAGCAGCTCTCACGGCGGGGGTATGAATGAGCAGTTCTTC. Translation gives CASSSHGGGMNEQFF. Variable domain in full (rest from reference TRBV7-9 and TRBJ2-1): DTGVSQNPRHKITKRGQNVTFRCDPISEHNRLYWYRQTLGQGPEFLTYFQNEAQLEKSRLLSDRFSAERPKGSFSTLEIQRTEQGDSAMYLCASSSHGGGMNEQFFGPGTRLTVL.

This clonotype was seen repeatedly, ten times or more. V and J are TRBV2 and TRBJ1-5; D is unclear. The CDR3 sequence is 14 residues long. In germline, CDR1 is SNHLY, CDR2 FYNNEI. Trimming left V 6 bases short and J 2 bases short, with 11 bases between. CDR3 in DNA: TGTGCCAGCAGCAAGGACGGCCGCAATCAGCCCCAGCATTTT. Residues: CASSKDGRNQPQHF. The full variable domain, its missing parts supplied by reference TRBV2 and TRBJ1-5, is EPEVTQTPSHQVTQMGQEVILRCVPISNHLYFYWYRQILGQKVEFLVSFYNNEISEKSEIFDDQFSVERPDGSNFTLKIRSTKLEDSAMYFCASSKDGRNQPQHFGDGTRLSIL.

This clonotype was seen many times. The chain uses TRBV5-1 and TRBJ1-2, with unresolved D. Trimming removed 3 bases from V and 4 bases from J, with 7 bases in between. CDR3 length: 12 amino acids. Germline V lookup: CDR1 SGHRS, CDR2 YFSETQ. Here the CDR3 reads CASSSSRYGYTF. CDR3 DNA sequence: TGCGCCAGCAGCTCCTCACGCTATGGCTACACCTTC.

This clonotype was picked up many times. The chain recombines TRBV30 with TRBJ1-6; no reliable D call. Trimming stripped 4 bases from V and 2 bases from J, with 12 bases between. The germline V gene has CDR1 GTSNPN and CDR2 SVGIG (reference sequence). The CDR3 totals 15 residues. CDR3 loop: CAWTADLAYNSPLHF. The CDR3, as DNA: TGTGCCTGGACAGCGGATCTTGCCTATAATTCACCCCTCCACTTT. Full variable domain (rest looked up from reference TRBV30 and TRBJ1-6): SQTIHQWPATLVQPVGSPLSLECTVEGTSNPNLYWYRQAAGRGLQLLFYSVGIGQISSEVPQNLSASRPQDRQFILSSKKLLLSDSGFYLCAWTADLAYNSPLHFGNGTRLTVT.

Ten or more counts support this clonotype. The rearrangement uses TRBV4-1 and TRBJ1-4; D not resolved. Germline V lookup: CDR1 MGHRA, CDR2 YSYEKL. The CDR3 has 16 residues. Trimming pared 0 bases from V and 3 bases from J, leaving 11 bases between. This CDR3 reads CASSQDRYGSNEKLFF. DNA of the CDR3: TGCGCCAGCAGCCAAGATCGGTATGGCTCTAATGAAAAACTGTTTTTT.

This clonotype was observed many times. The V and J genes are TRBV28 and TRBJ2-7; tentative D call: TRBD1 (6 bases). The CDR3 spans 12 residues. V dropped 7 bases and J dropped 2 bases, with 9 bases sitting between them. The germline gives CDR1 MDHEN, CDR2 SYDVKM. For the CDR3, the DNA is TGTGCCAGCAAGGACAGAGCCTACGAGCAGTACTTC. This sequence encodes CASKDRAYEQYF.

This clonotype was seen ten or more times. The chain recombines TRBV19 with TRBJ2-2; 7 nucleotides line up with TRBD1. Trimming at V came to 3 bases and at J to 7 bases, leaving 14 bases not matched to a gene. Germline V gives CDR1 LNHDA, CDR2 SQIVND (reference sequence). The CDR3 runs to 17 residues. Written as DNA, the CDR3 is TGTGCCAGTAGTATCAACAGGGGCCTTGTGTTGTACGGGGAGCTGTTTTTT. It specifies CASSINRGLVLYGELFF.

This clonotype was detected ten times or more. The V gene is TRBV7-6, the J gene TRBJ1-4; D not certain. V was pared by 0 bases and J by 8 bases, with 10 bases between. This CDR3 is 14 amino acids long. Germline lookup yields CDR1 SGHVS and CDR2 FNYEAQ. The DNA of the CDR3 is TGTGCCAGCAGCTTAGCGCCGGGGATCGAAAAACTGTTTTTT. Amino acid sequence: CASSLAPGIEKLFF.

This chain connects TRBV4-2 to TRBJ1-1; 7 nucleotides line up with TRBD1. The CDR3 extends over 14 amino acids. The V segment lost 3 bases and the J segment 3 bases; nucleotides outside the gene matches: 4. The germline V gene has CDR1 LGHNA and CDR2 YNFKEQ. This CDR3 is CASSQTGFDTEAFF. CDR3 DNA sequence: TGTGCCAGCAGCCAGACAGGGTTTGACACTGAAGCTTTCTTT.

V and J are TRBV20-1 and TRBJ2-3; 12 positions agree with TRBD2. V trimming: 6 bases; J trimming: 6 bases; junction bases outside the gene matches: 13. The germline gives CDR1 DFQATT, CDR2 SNEGSKA (reference sequence). This CDR3 is 16 amino acids long. CDR3 DNA sequence: TGCAGTGCCCGAACCCGACTAGCGGGAGCAAGGGATACGCAGTATTTT. Protein sequence: CSARTRLAGARDTQYF.

The gene calls are TRBV3-1 and TRBJ1-5, with unresolved D. From germline, CDR1 is LGHDT and CDR2 YNNKEL (reference sequence). The V gene lost 0 bases and the J gene lost 3 bases, with 15 bases spanning the gap. The CDR3 spans 17 residues. The CDR3 sequence is CASSQDQRVWTNQPQHF. The CDR3 nucleotides read TGTGCCAGCAGCCAAGATCAGAGGGTCTGGACCAATCAGCCCCAGCATTTT.

This clonotype came up many times. The chain recombines TRBV7-2 with TRBJ1-4; D remains unclear. Germline-derived CDR1 and CDR2 are SGHTA and FQGNSA. V was clipped by 1 base and J by 0 bases, with 15 bases between them. There are 18 residues in the CDR3. DNA for the CDR3: TGTGCCAGCAGCTTAGTAGCGTTAGGCTCTGCAACTAATGAAAAACTGTTTTTT. The encoded protein is CASSLVALGSATNEKLFF.

The V call is TRBV20-1, the J call TRBJ1-5, with 8 nucleotides matching TRBD1. The CDR3 totals 15 residues. Trimming at V came to 3 bases and at J to 4 bases, leaving 8 bases not matched to a gene. CDR1 DFQATT and CDR2 SNEGSKA come from the germline V gene (reference sequence). Here the CDR3 reads CSARIQGQANQPQHF. CDR3 nucleotides: TGCAGTGCTAGGATACAGGGACAGGCTAATCAGCCCCAGCATTTT.

About this clonotype: A read error may produce the germline difference seen at one junction end. J is TRBJ2-5 and V is TRBV7-7; the D gene is possibly TRBD1 (5 bases). From germline, CDR1 is SSHAT and CDR2 FNYEAQ (reference sequence). This CDR3 has 17 residues. This CDR3 reads CASSLGVMLGGQETQYF. The CDR3 DNA follows: TGTGCTAGCAGCTTAGGGGTTATGTTGGGCGGACAAGAGACCCAGTACTTC.

This clonotype was found a few times. This chain links TRBV7-9 with TRBJ2-2; 9 bases agree with TRBD2. The germline gives CDR1 SEHNR, CDR2 FQNEAQ (reference sequence). Trimming took 5 bases from V and 3 from J; bases not matched to a gene: 13. This CDR3 contains 18 residues. CDR3 region: CASSAPAGTSMHTGELFF. The CDR3 bases are TGTGCCAGCAGCGCACCCGCCGGGACTAGCATGCACACCGGGGAGCTGTTTTTT.

This clonotype was seen repeatedly, ten times or more. The rearrangement links TRBV19 to TRBJ1-2; no definite D call. CDR1 is LNHDA and CDR2 is SQIVND in the germline V gene (reference sequence). V was pared by 3 bases and J by 1 base, with 6 bases between. This CDR3 spans 13 amino acids. The chain's CDR3 is CASSMVVNYGYTF. The CDR3 DNA is TGTGCCAGTAGTATGGTCGTTAACTATGGCTACACCTTC.

The chain has TRBV6-5 and TRBJ2-3; D not resolved. The CDR3 extends over 14 amino acids. Deletions cut 5 bases from V and 0 bases from J, with 9 bases between. CDR1 and CDR2 from the germline V gene are MNHEY and SVGAGI. In DNA form, the CDR3 reads TGTGCCAGCAGTCAGGAATTTAGCACAGATACGCAGTATTTT. It translates to CASSQEFSTDTQYF.

This clonotype occurred many times. The chain employs TRBV4-1 and TRBJ2-2; tentatively, D is TRBD2 (6 bases). Trimming cost V 1 base and J 7 bases, with 13 bases left between them. Germline lookup yields CDR1 MGHRA and CDR2 YSYEKL. The CDR3 totals 15 residues. The CDR3 region is CASSQVLLAVGELFF. In DNA form, the CDR3 reads TGCGCCAGCAGCCAAGTCTTACTAGCCGTCGGGGAGCTGTTTTTT.

This chain links TRBV5-1 with TRBJ2-3, with D tentatively TRBD1 or TRBD2 (6 bases each). Trimming removed 3 bases from V and 0 bases from J, with 11 bases in between. The germline gives CDR1 SGHRS, CDR2 YFSETQ. The CDR3 contains 15 residues. The chain's CDR3 is CASSWGAGSTDTQYF. CDR3 coding DNA: TGCGCCAGCAGCTGGGGGGCCGGGAGCACAGATACGCAGTATTTT.

This clonotype has more than one count but fewer than ten. V usage is TRBV18 and J usage is TRBJ1-1; D remains unclear. This CDR3 region has 16 residues. Trimming pared 3 bases from V and 0 bases from J, leaving 14 bases between. Germline CDR1 reads KGHSH; CDR2 reads LQKENI. Written as DNA, the CDR3 is TGTGCCAGCTCACCTTCCACAGTCACTATGAACACTGAAGCTTTCTTT. Amino acid sequence: CASSPSTVTMNTEAFF.

This clonotype showed up many times. The chain combines TRBV11-2 with TRBJ2-7; D might be TRBD1 (6 bases). CDR3 size: 14 residues. V dropped 0 bases and J dropped 4 bases, with 10 bases sitting between them. Germline V gene sequence: CDR1 SGHAT, CDR2 FQNNGV. The CDR3 here is CASSLELGAYEQYF. The DNA for the CDR3 is TGTGCCAGCAGCTTAGAACTGGGGGCGTACGAGCAGTACTTC.